This is a list of T cell receptor beta chains from one sample in a study of T cells after yellow fever vaccination. TCRdb reprocessed the 5' RACE reads via MiXCR and lists one record per CDR3 protein. The sample includes hundreds of thousands of distinct CDR3 sequences, approximately 3.9% of them seen just once. Sequencing was performed on PBMCs, taken on the day of the yellow fever booster vaccination. These receptors came from a man younger than 35 who received the YFV17D yellow fever vaccine. Both conserved end residues are part of each CDR3. D genes are given only for firm matches. Clone size is not always given. Where it is, it says once, few, many or a class for expanded clones.

v_call	d_call	clone_size	j_call	cdr3_aa	cdr3_nt
TRBV5-1	.	large	TRBJ2-2	CASSPGMNTGELFF	TGCGCCAGCAGCCCAGGAATGAACACCGGGGAGCTGTTTTTT
TRBV4-1	TRBD1	few	TRBJ1-4	CASSQDRGTGNEKLFF	TGCGCCAGCAGCCAAGATCGCGGGACAGGGAATGAAAAACTGTTTTTT
TRBV20-1	.	few	TRBJ2-1	CSASGRSSYNEQFF	TGCAGTGCTAGTGGGCGGAGCTCCTACAATGAGCAGTTCTTC
TRBV29-1	.	.	TRBJ2-3	CSLGGAHNSTDTQYF	TGCAGCCTAGGCGGGGCCCATAATAGCACAGATACGCAGTATTTT
TRBV4-3	.	many	TRBJ2-5	CASSQDGGAEEETQYF	TGCGCCAGCAGCCAAGATGGAGGGGCGGAGGAGGAGACCCAGTACTTC
TRBV6-5	.	many	TRBJ1-6	CASSITGYSPLHF	TGTGCCAGCAGTATAACGGGATATTCACCCCTCCACTTT
TRBV4-2	TRBD2	few	TRBJ2-5	CASSQEGTRQETQYF	TGTGCCAGCAGCCAAGAGGGGACTAGACAAGAGACCCAGTACTTC
TRBV10-3	.	few	TRBJ2-7	CAISKTEHYEQYF	TGTGCCATCAGTAAGACGGAGCACTACGAGCAGTACTTC
TRBV5-1	.	many	TRBJ2-7	CASSLRGQNHEREYF	TGCGCCAGCAGCTTGAGGGGACAAAATCACGAGCGGGAGTACTTC
TRBV5-5	TRBD1	few	TRBJ1-1	CASSSAGQGANTAFF	TGTGCCAGCAGCTCGGCGGGACAGGGGGCGAATACGGCTTTCTTT
TRBV5-1	.	.	TRBJ1-6	CASSLSPEGYNSPLHF	TGCGCCAGCAGCTTAAGTCCCGAGGGATATAATTCACCCCTCCACTTT
TRBV7-2	.	few	TRBJ2-7	CASSLQAPLSANEQYF	TGTGCCAGCAGCTTACAAGCCCCACTATCTGCTAACGAGCAGTACTTC
TRBV5-1	.	many	TRBJ2-1	CASSSGTKNEQFF	TGCGCCAGCAGCTCCGGGACCAAGAATGAGCAGTTCTTC
TRBV12-3/TRBV12-4	.	.	TRBJ2-6	CASTGVAGANVLTF	TGTGCCAGCACAGGGGTTGCTGGGGCCAACGTCCTGACTTTC
TRBV28	.	.	TRBJ1-5	CASSLAGRRPQHF	TGTGCCAGCAGTTTAGCAGGGCGGCGTCCCCAGCATTTT
TRBV15	TRBD1	many	TRBJ2-3	CATSRGAGGGIDTQYF	TGTGCCACCAGCCGAGGGGCAGGGGGCGGGATAGATACGCAGTATTTT
TRBV7-9	.	once	TRBJ1-4	CASSFAAGTNDEKVFF	.
TRBV9	.	many	TRBJ2-5	CASSEKGLGETQYF	TGTGCCAGCAGCGAGAAGGGGTTAGGAGAGACCCAGTACTTC
TRBV6-5	.	.	TRBJ2-5	CASSSPRVETQYF	TGTGCCAGCAGTTCACCCAGGGTAGAGACCCAGTACTTC
TRBV20-1	.	many	TRBJ2-1	CSARALDNEQFF	TGCAGTGCTAGAGCCCTAGACAATGAGCAGTTCTTC
TRBV5-1	.	many	TRBJ1-1	CASSLKESEAFF	TGCGCCAGCAGCCTAAAAGAGAGTGAAGCTTTCTTT
TRBV4-1	.	many	TRBJ2-2	CASSQRASNTGELFF	TGCGCCAGCAGCCAGCGGGCCTCAAACACCGGGGAGCTGTTTTTT
TRBV20-1	.	many	TRBJ2-3	CSTGVGGTDTQYF	TGCAGCACCGGGGTGGGGGGAACAGATACGCAGTATTTT
TRBV6-5	.	few	TRBJ1-6	CASSYSTLLNSPLHF	TGTGCCAGCAGTTACTCGACTCTCCTTAATTCACCCCTCCACTTT
TRBV5-1	TRBD1	many	TRBJ2-1	CASSPVPGQGSSRNEQFF	TGCGCCAGCAGCCCGGTCCCGGGACAGGGGAGTAGTCGCAATGAGCAGTTCTTC
TRBV6-5	.	many	TRBJ1-6	CASTVKASDSPLHF	TGTGCCAGCACGGTAAAGGCTTCGGATTCACCCCTCCACTTT
TRBV4-1	TRBD2	many	TRBJ2-1	CASSRGVGTSSYNEQFF	TGCGCCAGCAGCCGAGGAGTAGGGACTAGCTCCTACAATGAGCAGTTCTTC
TRBV11-1	.	.	TRBJ1-1	CASSLGNTWGPLMNTEAFF	TGTGCCAGCAGCTTAGGGAACACATGGGGGCCACTGATGAACACTGAAGCTTTCTTT
TRBV7-6	TRBD2	few	TRBJ2-5	CASSLILAGPIRTETQYF	TGTGCCAGCAGCTTAATCCTAGCGGGGCCAATTCGAACAGAGACCCAGTACTTC
TRBV7-9	TRBD1	few	TRBJ1-1	CASSLTTGQVTEAFF	TGTGCCAGCAGCCTAACGACAGGGCAAGTCACTGAAGCTTTCTTT
TRBV7-3	.	.	TRBJ1-1	CASSFFYRDPEAFF	TGTGCCAGCAGCTTTTTTTACAGGGACCCTGAAGCTTTCTTT
TRBV20-1	.	few	TRBJ1-2	CSGYSGPYGYTF	TGCAGTGGGTATAGTGGGCCCTATGGCTACACCTTC
TRBV5-5	.	.	TRBJ2-5	CASSLEVPPGEVAETQYF	TGTGCCAGCAGCTTAGAGGTACCTCCCGGGGAAGTGGCGGAGACCCAGTACTTC
TRBV6-4	.	few	TRBJ2-1	CASSDFERGENEQFF	TGTGCCAGCAGTGACTTCGAGAGGGGAGAAAATGAGCAGTTCTTC
TRBV5-1	.	few	TRBJ1-1	CASSLGVITEAFF	TGCGCCAGCAGCTTGGGGGTAATAACTGAAGCTTTCTTT
TRBV20-1	.	many	TRBJ1-6	CSARDLRGASPLHF	TGCAGTGCTAGAGATTTACGGGGGGCTTCACCCCTCCACTTT
TRBV29-1	.	many	TRBJ2-3	CSVESGGTDTQYF	TGCAGCGTTGAAAGTGGCGGCACAGATACGCAGTATTTT
TRBV7-9	.	many	TRBJ2-6	CASSFSSSGANVLTF	TGTGCCAGCAGCTTTAGTAGCTCTGGGGCCAACGTCCTGACTTTC
TRBV15	.	few	TRBJ2-5	CATSREASVLRETQYF	TGTGCCACCAGCAGAGAGGCTTCGGTTTTAAGGGAGACCCAGTACTTC
TRBV6-2/TRBV6-3	TRBD2	many	TRBJ2-7	CASRPPAGREQYF	TGTGCCAGCAGGCCCCCAGCGGGGCGTGAGCAGTACTTC
TRBV19	TRBD1	.	TRBJ1-1	CASESRADRAGAFF	TGTGCCAGCGAAAGCCGGGCGGACAGGGCGGGAGCTTTCTTT
TRBV6-6	TRBD2	few	TRBJ2-2	CASGLAGVTGELFF	TGTGCCAGCGGGCTAGCGGGGGTGACCGGGGAGCTGTTTTTT
TRBV7-3	.	.	TRBJ1-1	CASSSRTISPRAFF	TGTGCCAGCAGCTCCCGGACGATATCACCCCGAGCTTTCTTT